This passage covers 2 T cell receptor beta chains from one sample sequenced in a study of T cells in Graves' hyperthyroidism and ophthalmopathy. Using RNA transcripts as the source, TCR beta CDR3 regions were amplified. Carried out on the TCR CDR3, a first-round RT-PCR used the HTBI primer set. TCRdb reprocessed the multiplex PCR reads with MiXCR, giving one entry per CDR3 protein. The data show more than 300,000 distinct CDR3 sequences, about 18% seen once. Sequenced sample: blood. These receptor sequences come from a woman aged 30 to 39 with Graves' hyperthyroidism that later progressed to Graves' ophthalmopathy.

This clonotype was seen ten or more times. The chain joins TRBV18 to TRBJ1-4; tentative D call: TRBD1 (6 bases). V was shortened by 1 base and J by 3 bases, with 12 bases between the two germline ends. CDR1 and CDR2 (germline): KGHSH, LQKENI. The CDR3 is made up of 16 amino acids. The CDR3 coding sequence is TGTGCCAGCTCACCACAAGTTGAGGGGGCTAATGAAAAACTGTTTTTT. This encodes CASSPQVEGANEKLFF.

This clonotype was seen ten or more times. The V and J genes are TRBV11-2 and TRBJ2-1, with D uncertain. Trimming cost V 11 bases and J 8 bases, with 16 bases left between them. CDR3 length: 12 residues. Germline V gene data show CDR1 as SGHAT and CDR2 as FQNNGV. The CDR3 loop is CAVRRLAHEQFF. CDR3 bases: TGTGCCGTTAGACGTTTGGCCCATGAGCAGTTCTTC.